This T cell receptor (beta chain) was sequenced for a study of cytomegalovirus exposure and HLA in healthy donors. Study results and caveats: Many donors carried some public TCRs, although rarity characterized most TCR sequences. Later, an analysis found that common viral pathogens appeared to be linked with several of the most significant clusters.

The PCR used 60 Vbeta and 13 Jbeta primers. Libraries were prepared by immunoSEQ multiplex PCR; TCRdb keeps only in-frame clonotypes and omits some of them. This table holds 100,000 or so clones, about four fifths found once. Per the germline V gene, CDR1 is SQVTM and CDR2 is ANQGSEA. The CDR3 is 17 residues long. The trim removed 6 bases at V and 3 bases at J, leaving 17 bases unmatched. Remarks on this clone: Its target is not known.

V usage is TRBV29-1 and J usage is TRBJ2-1, with 7 bases that match TRBD1. The receptor was isolated from a human donor in good health. Sequencing input: PBMCs. CDR3 nucleotide sequence: TGCAGCGTCTTCGGTCGGACAGGCCAAGATTACTACAATGAGCAGTTCTTC. Its translation: CSVFGRTGQDYYNEQFF.